A single sample is the source of the 18 T cell receptor beta chains below, sequenced in a study of T-cell reconstitution after alpha-beta-depleted transplantation in children. Unique molecular identifiers tagged the TCRbeta library. Via MiXCR, TCRdb re-called the PCR reads, giving one row per CDR3 protein. The sample consists of a few hundred thousand distinct CDR3 sequences, 9.5% to 15% of them appearing once. The source material was PBMCs from the stem cell graft donor, sampled from the stem cell graft. The source is a human donor who donated a stem cell graft to a child with combined immunodeficiency.

V gene TRBV12-3 or TRBV12-4 combines with J gene TRBJ2-7; TRBD2 aligns across 8 bases. This CDR3 contains 13 residues. The trim removed 7 bases at V and 6 bases at J, leaving 8 bases unmatched. The DNA for the CDR3 is TGTGCCAGCACCCCGGGGCTAGCGGGCGAGCAGTACTTC. Encoded protein: CASTPGLAGEQYF.

This clonotype was observed many times. The chain couples TRBV7-9 to TRBJ2-1; D may be TRBD2 (5 bases). The CDR3 loop spans 16 amino acids. Trimming stripped 5 bases from V and 0 bases from J, with 14 bases between. Germline CDR1 and CDR2: SEHNR and FQNEAQ (reference sequence). CDR3 amino acids: CASSHRRGSSYNEQFF. The CDR3 DNA reads as TGTGCCAGCAGCCACCGACGGGGAAGCTCCTACAATGAGCAGTTCTTC.

The chain combines TRBV20-1 with TRBJ1-2; D gene uncertain. The V gene's germline CDR1 is DFQATT and CDR2 SNEGSKA (reference sequence). This CDR3 spans 15 amino acids. Trimming left V 4 bases short and J 1 base short, with 16 bases between. The CDR3 DNA is TGCAGTGCTAAAAACAGAGGGTGGCTTAACTATGGCTACACCTTC. As protein: CSAKNRGWLNYGYTF.

The chain combines TRBV5-4 with TRBJ2-1; the match to TRBD2 covers 9 bases. The J segment lost 7 bases and the V segment lost 3 bases, leaving 14 bases of the junction unmatched. There are 17 residues in the CDR3. Germline-derived CDR1 and CDR2 are SGHNT and YYREEE (reference sequence). DNA for the CDR3: TGTGCCAGCAGCTCACGACTAAGGACTAGCGCGGGAAATGAGCAGTTCTTC. It codes for CASSSRLRTSAGNEQFF.

This clonotype has at least ten counts. This chain connects TRBV6-5 to TRBJ2-1, with a tentative D call TRBD1 (5 bases). Deletions cut 6 bases from V and 3 bases from J, with 15 bases between. The germline gives CDR1 MNHEY, CDR2 SVGAGI. CDR3 length: 15 residues. The CDR3 spells CASSRETEYYNEQFF. In nucleotides, the CDR3 is TGTGCCAGCAGCCGTGAGACAGAATACTACAATGAGCAGTTCTTC.

This clonotype was counted many times. The chain is built from TRBV29-1 and TRBJ1-1; no reliable D call. Trimming stripped 4 bases from V and 3 bases from J, with 15 bases between. The CDR3 contains 14 residues. Germline V gives CDR1 SQVTM, CDR2 ANQGSEA. CDR3 protein: CSVVSLREDTEAFF. The CDR3 DNA follows: TGCAGCGTTGTCTCTCTGCGAGAGGACACTGAAGCTTTCTTT. The whole variable domain, filled in from reference TRBV29-1 and TRBJ1-1, reads SAVISQKPSRDICQRGTSLTIQCQVDSQVTMMFWYRQQPGQSLTLIATANQGSEATYESGFVIDKFPISRPNLTFSTLTVSNMSPEDSSIYLCSVVSLREDTEAFFGQGTRLTVV.

This clonotype was counted only a few times. The rearrangement links TRBV29-1 to TRBJ2-1; D remains unclear. The germline V and J ends were trimmed by 3 bases and 4 bases, with 19 bases remaining between them. CDR3 length: 16 residues. Germline CDR1 reads SQVTM; CDR2 reads ANQGSEA. In nucleotides, the CDR3 is TGCAGCGTTGAGGGTGGCGTGTTTGAAAGATACAATGAGCAGTTCTTC. The encoded protein is CSVEGGVFERYNEQFF.

The rearrangement links TRBV7-2 to TRBJ2-1; D is undetermined. Looked up from germline, CDR1 is SGHTA and CDR2 is FQGNSA. There are 13 residues in the CDR3. V shed 0 bases and J shed 8 bases, with 8 bases lying between them. This CDR3 reads CASSLARRDEQFF. The DNA of the CDR3 is TGTGCCAGCAGCTTAGCAAGACGAGATGAGCAGTTCTTC.

This chain connects TRBV7-9 to TRBJ2-1; 10 nucleotides match TRBD2. CDR1 is SEHNR, CDR2 FQNEAQ, per germline (reference sequence). The CDR3 consists of 21 residues. V gave up 0 bases and J gave up 4 bases; unmatched junction bases: 18. The CDR3 loop reads CASSLALETSGRFPSYNEQFF. The CDR3 bases are TGTGCCAGCAGCTTAGCTCTTGAGACTAGCGGGCGTTTCCCTAGTTACAATGAGCAGTTCTTC.

This clonotype occurred many times. The rearrangement uses TRBV15 and TRBJ2-3; a possible D gene is TRBD1 (5 bases). Germline CDR1 and CDR2: LNHNV and YYDKDF (reference sequence). V shed 1 base and J shed 0 bases, with 8 bases lying between them. This CDR3 comprises 15 residues. In nucleotides, the CDR3 is TGTGCCACCAGCAGAGGACAGCCTAGCACAGATACGCAGTATTTT. Translated, it gives CATSRGQPSTDTQYF.

There are many counts of this clonotype. The chain carries TRBV4-3 and TRBJ2-1, with D possibly TRBD2 on 7 matching bases. The CDR3 spans 15 residues. V was shortened by 4 bases and J by 8 bases, with 18 bases between the two germline ends. The germline V gene encodes CDR1 LGHNA and CDR2 YSLEER. The CDR3 DNA sequence: TGCGCCAGCAGCCCCGGGCGGGGGCGGGGGTATGAGCAGTTCTTC. Amino acids: CASSPGRGRGYEQFF.

This chain uses TRBV4-3 with TRBJ1-2, with D possibly TRBD1 on 5 matching bases. The germline gives CDR1 LGHNA, CDR2 YSLEER. The V end was cut by 0 bases, the J end by 4 bases, with 15 bases between. The CDR3 length is 16 residues. The CDR3 sequence: CASSQDSFGGAYGYTF. Written as DNA, the CDR3 is TGCGCCAGCAGCCAAGATTCATTCGGAGGGGCCTATGGCTACACCTTC.

J is TRBJ2-1 and V is TRBV7-6; D is perhaps TRBD2 (5 bases). Trimming left V 1 base short and J 3 bases short, with 10 bases between. CDR3 size: 15 residues. CDR1 SGHVS and CDR2 FNYEAQ come from the germline V gene. The CDR3 region is CASSLEVEGYNEQFF. CDR3 DNA sequence: TGTGCCAGCAGCTTAGAGGTAGAGGGCTACAATGAGCAGTTCTTC. Combining the CDR3 with reference TRBV7-6 and TRBJ2-1 gives the whole variable domain GAGVSQSPRYKVTKRGQDVALRCDPISGHVSLYWYRQALGQGPEFLTYFNYEAQQDKSGLPNDRFSAERPEGSISTLTIQRTEQRDSAMYRCASSLEVEGYNEQFFGPGTRLTVL.

The rearrangement joins TRBV12-3 or TRBV12-4 to TRBJ2-1; TRBD2 aligns across 13 bases. J was trimmed by 8 bases and V by 6 bases; bases with no gene match: 4. There are 14 residues in the CDR3. The CDR3 here is CASRLAGGPYEQFF. The CDR3 DNA sequence: TGTGCCAGCAGACTAGCGGGAGGGCCTTATGAGCAGTTCTTC.

At least ten counts were recorded for this clonotype. This chain joins TRBV20-1 and TRBJ1-6; the D gene is possibly TRBD1 (5 bases). Germline lookup yields CDR1 DFQATT and CDR2 SNEGSKA (reference sequence). The CDR3 totals 15 residues. V lost 3 bases and J lost 0, with 9 bases in between. The CDR3 bases are TGCAGTGCTAGGGACATAAACTCCTATAATTCACCCCTCCACTTT. Translated, it gives CSARDINSYNSPLHF.

This clonotype was seen only a few times. The J gene is TRBJ2-7, the V gene TRBV6-1; unclear D gene. The CDR3 consists of 13 residues. CDR1 MNHNS and CDR2 SASEGT come from the germline V gene. V lost 4 bases to trimming and J lost 6 bases, with 13 bases between them. CDR3 nucleotides: TGTGCCAGCAGTGCTTTCCGGGCTGGCGAGCAGTACTTC. As protein: CASSAFRAGEQYF.

J is TRBJ2-4 and V is TRBV30; TRBD2 might be the D (6 bases). The CDR3 spans 13 residues. In germline, CDR1 is GTSNPN, CDR2 SVGIG (reference sequence). Trimming stripped 2 bases from V and 7 bases from J, with 12 bases between. CDR3 coding DNA: TGTGCCTGGAGTCCGACTAGGTTTAACATTCAGTACTTC. Its translation is CAWSPTRFNIQYF.

This clonotype has more than one count but fewer than ten. This rearrangement joins TRBV10-2 to TRBJ2-1; 13 positions match TRBD2. From germline, CDR1 is WSHSY and CDR2 SAAADI. V trimming: 7 bases; J trimming: 5 bases; junction bases outside the gene matches: 2. The CDR3 runs to 14 residues. CDR3 DNA: TGCGCCAGCATGGGGACTAGCGGGGACAATGAGCAGTTCTTC. It encodes CASMGTSGDNEQFF.